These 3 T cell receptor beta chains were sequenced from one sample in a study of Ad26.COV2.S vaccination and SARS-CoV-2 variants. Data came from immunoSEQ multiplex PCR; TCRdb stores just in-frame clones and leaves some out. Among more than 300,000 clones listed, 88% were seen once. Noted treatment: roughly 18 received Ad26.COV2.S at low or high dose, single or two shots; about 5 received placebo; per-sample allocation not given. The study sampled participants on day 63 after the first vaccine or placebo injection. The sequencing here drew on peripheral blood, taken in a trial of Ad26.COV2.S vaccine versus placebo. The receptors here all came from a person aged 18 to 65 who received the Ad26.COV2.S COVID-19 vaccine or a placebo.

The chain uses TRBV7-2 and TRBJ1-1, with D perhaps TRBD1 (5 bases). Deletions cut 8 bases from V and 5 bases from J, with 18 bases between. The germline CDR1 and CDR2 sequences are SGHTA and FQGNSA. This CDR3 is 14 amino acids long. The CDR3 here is CASSGEQVRTEAFF. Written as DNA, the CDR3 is TGTGCCAGCTCGGGGGAACAGGTCAGGACTGAAGCTTTCTTT.

In DNA form, the CDR3 reads TGTGCCAGCAAGCTCGCGGGAGCGGTCGATACGCAGTATTTT. It is translated as CASKLAGAVDTQYF. This chain connects TRBV27 to TRBJ2-3; 7 bases fit TRBD2. With 7 bases clipped from V and 6 bases from J, the junction kept 10 bases outside the gene matches. Germline-derived CDR1 and CDR2 are MNHEY and SMNVEV (reference sequence). The CDR3 runs to 14 residues.

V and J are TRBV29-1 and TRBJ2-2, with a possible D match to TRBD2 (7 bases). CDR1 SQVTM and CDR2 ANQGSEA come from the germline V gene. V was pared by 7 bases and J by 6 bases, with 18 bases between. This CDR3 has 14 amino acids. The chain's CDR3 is CSGMRGRAAGELFF. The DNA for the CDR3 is TGCAGCGGTATGAGGGGGAGGGCGGCCGGGGAGCTGTTTTTT.